These 19 T cell receptor beta chains originate from one sample sequenced in a study of CD39 and CD103 CD8 tumor-infiltrating T cells. Sequencing was performed with immunoSEQ multiplex PCR; in TCRdb, only in-frame clones are kept and a portion is missing. The sample holds 15,000 to 20,000 clones, 75% to 95% seen once. Sequenced sample: CD8+ T cells sorted from blood. This sample's subset: total memory CD8 T cells (CD45RA-CCR7+/-) from blood or uninvolved lymph node. Source of these receptors: a human donor with head and neck squamous cell carcinoma.

The J gene is TRBJ2-7, the V gene TRBV10-3, with 7 bases that match TRBD1. J was trimmed by 0 bases and V by 4 bases; bases with no gene match: 3. CDR1 and CDR2 from the germline V gene are ENHRY and SYGVKD. This CDR3 region has 14 residues. CDR3 coding DNA: TGTGCCATCAGTGGGACAGGTTCCTCCTACGAGCAGTACTTC. Translation: CAISGTGSSYEQYF.

CDR3 sequence reads: CASSGGQDAQETQYF. The CDR3 DNA reads as TGTGCCAGCAGCGGGGGGCAGGACGCCCAAGAGACCCAGTACTTC. This rearrangement joins TRBV28 to TRBJ2-5; maybe TRBD2 (7 bases). V was clipped by 6 bases and J by 1 base, with 15 bases between them. The CDR3 totals 15 residues. Looked up from germline, CDR1 is MDHEN and CDR2 is SYDVKM.

The chain combines TRBV28 with TRBJ1-5, with D hard to call. The ends were cut back, 2 bases at V and 4 bases at J, with 18 bases in the middle. The germline gives CDR1 MDHEN, CDR2 SYDVKM. The CDR3 contains 17 residues. CDR3 in amino acids: CASSLGVATTENQPQHF. CDR3 bases: TGTGCCAGCAGTTTAGGGGTAGCCACGACCGAGAATCAGCCCCAGCATTTT. Full variable domain (outside the CDR3, taken from reference TRBV28 and TRBJ1-5): DVKVTQSSRYLVKRTGEKVFLECVQDMDHENMFWYRQDPGLGLRLIYFSYDVKMKEKGDIPEGYSVSREKKERFSLILESASTNQTSMYLCASSLGVATTENQPQHFGDGTRLSIL.

The V and J genes are TRBV21-1 and TRBJ1-4. TRBV21-1 is a known pseudogene. The CDR3 has 23 amino acids. CDR3 nucleotide sequence: TGTGCCAGCAGCACCCGAGTCGAGGGGTCCGATTTTGTCGAATTCGCAACTAATGAAAAACTGTTTTTT. Translating gives CASSTRVEGSDFVEFATNEKLFF.

The chain has TRBV28 and TRBJ2-7; the D is unclear. Trimming shortened V by 11 bases and J by 4 bases, and 12 bases separated the two germline ends. CDR3 length equals 11 residues. CDR1 is MDHEN and CDR2 is SYDVKM in the germline V gene. In DNA, the CDR3 is TGTGCCGCAGGTGTCGTGTACGAGCAGTACTTC. Its protein product is CAAGVVYEQYF.

The chain has TRBV13 and TRBJ1-1, with TRBD1 as a possible D gene (6 bases). The germline gives CDR1 PRHDT, CDR2 FYEKMQ (reference sequence). The CDR3 has 13 residues. V lost 4 bases to trimming and J lost 6 bases, with 12 bases between them. The CDR3 loop reads CASSSGVDAEAFF. DNA for the CDR3: TGTGCCAGCAGCTCAGGGGTGGACGCTGAAGCTTTCTTT.

The rearrangement links TRBV27 to TRBJ2-3; D gene ambiguous. Trimming stripped 4 bases from V and 2 bases from J, with 7 bases between. This CDR3 is 13 amino acids long. Germline assignment: CDR1 MNHEY and CDR2 SMNVEV (reference sequence). CDR3 nucleotide sequence: TGTGCCAGCAGTTCGAGTTTCACAGATACGCAGTATTTT. Its protein is CASSSSFTDTQYF.

The gene calls are TRBV28 and TRBJ2-1, with 7 bases fitting TRBD2. With V trimmed by 4 bases and J by 3 bases, 6 bases remained unmatched. The CDR3 consists of 15 residues. Germline CDR1 reads MDHEN; CDR2 reads SYDVKM. Here the CDR3 DNA reads TGTGCCAGCAGTTGGGTTGGCGGGGGCTACAATGAGCAGTTCTTC. Translation: CASSWVGGGYNEQFF.

This clone appeared a single time. The chain uses TRBV6-1 and TRBJ1-6; D is ambiguous. The V gene's germline CDR1 is MNHNS and CDR2 SASEGT. The germline V and J ends were trimmed by 4 bases and 3 bases, with 13 bases remaining between them. The CDR3 is made up of 16 amino acids. This CDR3 is CASSAVTAVYNSPLHF. CDR3 DNA: TGTGCCAGCAGTGCCGTAACAGCCGTCTATAATTCACCCCTCCACTTT.

The genes are TRBV14 and TRBJ2-1, with 10 positions matching TRBD1. CDR3 length equals 15 residues. Germline CDR1 and CDR2: SGHDN and FVKESK. Losses at the gene ends were 6 bases for V and 6 bases for J; bases not matched to a gene: 8. The CDR3 DNA reads as TGTGCCAGCAGAGCGGACAGGGGGTTAGGCAATGAGCAGTTCTTC. This gives the protein CASRADRGLGNEQFF. Full variable domain (remainder filled in from reference TRBV14 and TRBJ2-1): EAGVTQFPSHSVIEKGQTVTLRCDPISGHDNLYWYRRVMGKEIKFLLHFVKESKQDESGMPNNRFLAERTGGTYSTLKVQPAELEDSGVYFCASRADRGLGNEQFFGPGTRLTVL.

Only one count was recorded for this clone. The chain couples TRBV27 to TRBJ1-5; maybe TRBD1 (5 bases). Germline values: CDR1 MNHEY, CDR2 SMNVEV (reference sequence). Between the trimmed V and J ends, which lost 8 bases and 2 bases, there was a span of 13 bases. The CDR3 sequence is 14 residues long. The CDR3 nucleotides are TGTGCCAGCCGAGGGACGGGGGGCAATCAGCCCCAGCATTTT. Encoded protein: CASRGTGGNQPQHF.

The J gene is TRBJ1-1, the V gene TRBV7-8, with D uncertain. The CDR3 runs 12 residues. CDR1 is SGHVS and CDR2 is FQNEAQ in the germline V gene. Trimming stripped 5 bases from V and 0 bases from J, with 4 bases between. The CDR3 sequence: CASSLLNTEAFF. The DNA for the CDR3 is TGTGCCAGCAGCCTCTTGAACACTGAAGCTTTCTTT.

The chain links TRBV30 to TRBJ1-1; D call uncertain. V lost 1 base, J lost 0 bases, and 12 bases lay in between. The CDR3 runs 15 residues. The V gene's germline CDR1 is GTSNPN and CDR2 SVGIG (reference sequence). The CDR3 sequence: CAWSGGGDMNTEAFF. The CDR3 DNA reads as TGTGCCTGGAGTGGAGGTGGAGACATGAACACTGAAGCTTTCTTT.

The J gene is TRBJ1-3, the V gene TRBV6-1; 7 bases match TRBD1. This CDR3 has 16 amino acids. CDR1 is MNHNS, CDR2 SASEGT, per germline. After removal of 6 bases from V and 1 base from J, the junction contained 9 bases not matched to a gene. In DNA form, the CDR3 reads TGTGCCAGCAGCGAAATTACAGGGGATTCTGGAAACACCATATATTTT. Its protein product is CASSEITGDSGNTIYF.

V gene TRBV28 combines with J gene TRBJ1-4, with 9 bases identical to TRBD1. The length of the CDR3 is 14 residues. V gave up 7 bases and J gave up 7 bases; unmatched junction bases: 7. Per germline, CDR1 MDHEN and CDR2 SYDVKM. CDR3 loop: CASKPGQGSEKLFF. The CDR3 DNA follows: TGTGCCAGCAAGCCGGGACAGGGATCTGAAAAACTGTTTTTT.

The chain has TRBV28 and TRBJ2-2; D call uncertain. The CDR3 runs to 12 residues. The V gene's germline CDR1 is MDHEN and CDR2 SYDVKM. V lost 5 bases and J 7 bases, leaving 8 bases between the germline ends. CDR3 coding DNA: TGTGCCAGCAGTCCGGATGTCGGGGAGCTGTTTTTT. This sequence encodes CASSPDVGELFF.

The CDR3 region has the DNA TGTGCCAGTAGTCCCCAGGGGAATAATGAAGCTTTCTTT. Translated: CASSPQGNNEAFF. This rearrangement joins TRBV19 to TRBJ1-1; a weak D match, TRBD1 (6 bases). This CDR3 has 13 amino acids. Germline CDR1 and CDR2: LNHDA and SQIVND (reference sequence). V gave up 5 bases and J gave up 7 bases, with 14 bases separating them.

The V call is TRBV11-2, the J call TRBJ2-1; D not resolved. Trimming took off 5 bases at V and 9 bases at J, with 14 bases between the two ends. The CDR3 is 13 amino acids. From germline, CDR1 is SGHAT and CDR2 FQNNGV. In DNA form, the CDR3 reads TGTGCCAGCAGCCTATTCTCATTGACTGAGCAGTTCTTC. It yields the protein CASSLFSLTEQFF.

In this sample, this clone turned up a few times. This chain uses TRBV28 with TRBJ1-3; D remains unclear. Germline lookup yields CDR1 MDHEN and CDR2 SYDVKM. CDR3 length equals 13 residues. Trimming cost V 3 bases and J 4 bases, with 7 bases left between them. Here the CDR3 reads CASSLLQGNTIYF. As DNA, the CDR3 is TGTGCCAGCAGTTTGCTACAGGGAAACACCATATATTTT.